What follows are 18 T cell receptor beta chains derived from one specimen sequenced in a study of T-cell reconstitution after alpha-beta-depleted transplantation in children. Preparation of the TCRbeta library involved a method that used unique molecular identifiers. TCRdb passed the PCR reads through MiXCR, listing each CDR3 protein once. The sample lists around 670,000 distinct CDR3 sequences, less than 15% occurring once. Sample: PBMCs, taken before TCRalphabeta/CD19-depleted stem cell transplant. These TCRs come from a girl aged 2-10 years with congenital amegakaryocytic thrombocytopenia, due to receive a stem cell transplant.

This clonotype was recorded many times. The chain couples TRBV29-1 to TRBJ2-1; TRBD1 or TRBD2 may be the D gene (6 bases each). The V end lost 7 bases, the J end lost 7 bases, and 17 bases lay between the germline ends. The CDR3 extends over 13 amino acids. In germline, CDR1 is SQVTM, CDR2 ANQGSEA. CDR3 protein: CSGGTFQRNEQFF. The CDR3 bases are TGCAGCGGCGGGACATTCCAGAGGAATGAGCAGTTCTTC.

This clonotype was seen a few times. The rearrangement joins TRBV7-3 to TRBJ2-2; 8 bases are a match to TRBD1. Germline V gene lookup returns CDR1 SGHTA and CDR2 FQGTGA. The CDR3 has 17 amino acids. The trim removed 5 bases at V and 3 bases at J, leaving 11 bases unmatched. CDR3 nucleotides: TGTGCCAGCAGCCCCATCCCGACAGGGGCCGACACCGGGGAGCTGTTTTTT. It codes for CASSPIPTGADTGELFF.

This clonotype appeared a few times. J is TRBJ2-3 and V is TRBV7-2; no clear D. Germline CDR1 is SGHTA and CDR2 is FQGNSA. Trimming removed 5 bases from V and 3 bases from J, with 21 bases in between. This CDR3 is 17 amino acids long. CDR3 in amino acids: CASSPNLANWRTDTQYF. CDR3 bases: TGTGCCAGCAGCCCAAACTTAGCAAACTGGCGGACAGATACGCAGTATTTT.

Remarks on this clonotype: With a much larger clone just one base away, this may be a read error. V and J are TRBV10-3 and TRBJ2-7, with D perhaps TRBD1 (5 bases). The CDR3 has 13 amino acids. CDR1 is ENHRY, CDR2 SYGVKD, per germline. CDR3 in DNA: TGTGCCATCAGGACAGTCGAGACCTACGACCAGTACTTC. Amino acid sequence: CAIRTVETYDQYF.

This clonotype was observed a few times. This chain joins TRBV20-1 and TRBJ2-1; 10 nucleotides align to TRBD2. J was trimmed by 5 bases and V by 8 bases; bases with no gene match: 6. The germline gives CDR1 DFQATT, CDR2 SNEGSKA (reference sequence). The CDR3 totals 13 residues. The CDR3 coding sequence is TGCAGTTCCTGGACTAGCGGAAACAATGAGCAGTTCTTC. Protein sequence: CSSWTSGNNEQFF.

In its sample, this clonotype was seen many times. The CDR3 nucleotides are TGCAGTGCTAGAGATCTCAGCGGGAGCACCTACAATGAGCAGTTCTTC. As protein: CSARDLSGSTYNEQFF. The rearrangement links TRBV20-1 to TRBJ2-1; 8 nucleotides line up with TRBD2. Per germline, CDR1 DFQATT and CDR2 SNEGSKA (reference sequence). This CDR3 region has 16 residues. Trimming removed 0 bases from V and 2 bases from J; junction bases left unmatched: 6.

This clonotype was seen repeatedly, ten times or more. CDR3 amino acids: CASRERLAPEQFF. The CDR3 bases are TGTGCCAGCAGGGAGCGACTAGCTCCTGAGCAGTTCTTC. The rearrangement links TRBV12-3 or TRBV12-4 to TRBJ2-1; 7 positions match TRBD2. The CDR3 extends over 13 amino acids. Trimming removed 6 bases from V and 9 bases from J; junction bases left unmatched: 8.

The V gene is TRBV24-1, the J gene TRBJ1-2; D not resolved. V gave up 1 base and J gave up 11 bases, with 10 bases separating them. CDR3 length: 12 residues. Per germline, CDR1 KGHDR and CDR2 SFDVKD. CDR3 amino acids: CATSDLKGGYTF. The CDR3 region has the DNA TGTGCCACCAGTGATTTAAAGGGAGGGTACACCTTC.

The table lists this clonotype with many counts. The chain recombines TRBV20-1 with TRBJ2-5; the D gene could be TRBD1 or TRBD2 (5 bases each). Germline values: CDR1 DFQATT, CDR2 SNEGSKA (reference sequence). Trimming took 8 bases from V and 5 from J, leaving 18 bases between them. The CDR3 is 13 amino acids. The CDR3 loop is CSLRDDAMETQYF. DNA of the CDR3: TGCAGTCTTCGGGACGACGCGATGGAGACCCAGTACTTC.

This clonotype occurred many times. The chain is built from TRBV5-1 and TRBJ1-6; D unclear. Germline V gene sequence: CDR1 SGHRS, CDR2 YFSETQ. V lost 0 bases and J lost 7, with 2 bases in between. The CDR3 loop spans 12 amino acids. Here the CDR3 reads CASSLVNSPLHF. The CDR3 DNA is TGCGCCAGCAGCTTGGTCAATTCACCCCTCCACTTT.

The chain combines TRBV20-1 with TRBJ1-2, with 7 bases aligning to TRBD1. The germline gives CDR1 DFQATT, CDR2 SNEGSKA (reference sequence). This CDR3 contains 18 residues. V shed 3 bases, J shed 0 bases, and the junction held 16 bases outside the gene matches. The CDR3 sequence: CSARLLPARDRSNYGYTF. CDR3 coding DNA: TGCAGTGCTAGGCTATTACCTGCGCGGGACAGATCTAACTATGGCTACACCTTC.

This clonotype has just a few counts. The V gene is TRBV21-1, the J gene TRBJ2-7; TRBD2 is the table's D call, not checked against the DNA. TRBV21-1 is labeled a pseudogene. This CDR3 has 14 amino acids. CDR3 DNA sequence: TGTGCCAGCACCCCGCCAGGAACCAACTACGAGCAGTACTTC. Its translation is CASTPPGTNYEQYF.

This clonotype was seen only a few times. The chain uses TRBV7-2 and TRBJ2-5; no clear D. CDR3 length equals 14 residues. V lost 1 base and J 7 bases, leaving 13 bases between the germline ends. The germline CDR1 and CDR2 sequences are SGHTA and FQGNSA. The CDR3, as DNA: TGTGCCAGCAGCTTAGTTGCGGCCGCCGGGACCCAGTACTTC. It encodes CASSLVAAAGTQYF.

The sample holds many counts of this clonotype. This chain joins TRBV10-3 and TRBJ2-3; a weak D match, TRBD2 (5 bases). Germline loops: CDR1 ENHRY, CDR2 SYGVKD. This CDR3 contains 14 residues. Trimming left V 0 bases short and J 1 base short, with 5 bases between. The CDR3 DNA reads as TGTGCCATCAGTGAGTCGCGGGGCACAGATACGCAGTATTTT. This encodes CAISESRGTDTQYF.

The chain uses TRBV27 and TRBJ1-1; weak D call: TRBD1 (5 bases). Germline V gene data show CDR1 as MNHEY and CDR2 as SMNVEV (reference sequence). The length of the CDR3 is 15 residues. The V end lost 5 bases, the J end lost 2 bases, and 15 bases lay between the germline ends. The chain's CDR3 is CASSPWLGPNTEAFF. The CDR3 DNA reads as TGTGCCAGCAGTCCTTGGTTGGGACCCAACACTGAAGCTTTCTTT.

The V and J genes are TRBV27 and TRBJ2-4, with TRBD1 matching over 8 bases. V trimming: 4 bases; J trimming: 5 bases; junction bases outside the gene matches: 1. The CDR3 covers 13 residues. The germline gives CDR1 MNHEY, CDR2 SMNVEV (reference sequence). The CDR3, as DNA: TGTGCCAGCAGTTGGGACAGGCAAAACATTCAGTACTTC. Residues: CASSWDRQNIQYF.

The genes are TRBV5-1 and TRBJ2-7; the D gene is possibly TRBD2 (6 bases). CDR3 size: 15 residues. The V gene lost 0 bases and the J gene lost 6 bases, with 16 bases spanning the gap. Germline V gives CDR1 SGHRS, CDR2 YFSETQ. The CDR3 here is CASSLAGREEGEQYF. The CDR3 nucleotides are TGCGCCAGCAGCTTGGCAGGCAGGGAGGAAGGCGAGCAGTACTTC.

This clonotype was seen a handful of times. This chain connects TRBV30 to TRBJ2-1; tentatively, D is TRBD2 (6 bases). V lost 0 bases and J lost 8, with 14 bases in between. The germline V gene has CDR1 GTSNPN and CDR2 SVGIG (reference sequence). The CDR3 runs 14 residues. In DNA form, the CDR3 reads TGTGCCTGGAGTGTAGGGACGGGAGTCGATGAGCAGTTCTTC. Its translation is CAWSVGTGVDEQFF.